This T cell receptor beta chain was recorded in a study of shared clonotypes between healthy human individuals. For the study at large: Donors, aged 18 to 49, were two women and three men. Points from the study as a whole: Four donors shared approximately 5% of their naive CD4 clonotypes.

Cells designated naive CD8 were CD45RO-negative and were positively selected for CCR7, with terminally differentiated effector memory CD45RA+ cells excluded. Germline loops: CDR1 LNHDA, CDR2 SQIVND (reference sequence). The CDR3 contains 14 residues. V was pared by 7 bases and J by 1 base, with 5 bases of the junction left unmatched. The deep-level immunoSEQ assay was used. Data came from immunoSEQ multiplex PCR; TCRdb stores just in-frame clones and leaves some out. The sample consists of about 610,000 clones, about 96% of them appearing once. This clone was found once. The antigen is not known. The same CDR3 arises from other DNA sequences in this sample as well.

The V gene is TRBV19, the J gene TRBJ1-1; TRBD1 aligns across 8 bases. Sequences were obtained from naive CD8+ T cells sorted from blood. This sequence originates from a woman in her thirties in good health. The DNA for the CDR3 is TGTGCCAGTACCCTTGGACAGGGGAACACTGAAGCTTTCTTT. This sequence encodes CASTLGQGNTEAFF.